Listed below are T cell receptor beta chains from one sample, sequenced in a study of regulatory T cells in long-lasting Graves disease. TCRdb reprocessed the multiplex PCR reads with MiXCR, giving one entry per CDR3 protein. The sample contains roughly 530,000 distinct CDR3 sequences, roughly 16% of which appear only once. The sample was also linked to a second study, of T cells in Graves' hyperthyroidism and ophthalmopathy.

The input for sequencing was peripheral blood mononuclear cells (PBMCs), taken at new diagnosis, from a patient treated with antithyroid drugs. Source of these receptors: a woman aged 40 to 65 with Graves disease. CDR3s include the opening cysteine and the closing phenylalanine or tryptophan. A D gene is named only where the DNA matches it firmly. Clone size is given for some rows only: seen once, a few or many times, or a class if the clone is expanded.

d_call: NA; v_call: TRBV4-1; clone_size: few; cdr3_length: 14; j_call: TRBJ2-2; cdr3_nt: TGCGCCAGCAGCCAAGGGCTCTCTACCGGGGAGCTGTTTTTT; cdr3_aa: CASSQGLSTGELFF
d_call: NA; v_call: TRBV7-9; clone_size: few; cdr3_length: 14; j_call: TRBJ2-6; cdr3_nt: TGTGCCAGCAGGACAGACTCTGGGGCCAACGTCCTGACTTTC; cdr3_aa: CASRTDSGANVLTF
d_call: NA; v_call: TRBV2; clone_size: many; cdr3_length: 14; j_call: TRBJ2-2; cdr3_nt: TGTGCCAGCAGTGAAAGTAATCGGGCCGGGGAGCTGTTTTTT; cdr3_aa: CASSESNRAGELFF
d_call: NA; v_call: TRBV2; clone_size: NA; cdr3_length: 14; j_call: TRBJ2-7; cdr3_nt: TGTGCCAGCAGTTTATCGAGGGCTCCCTACGAGCAGTACTTC; cdr3_aa: CASSLSRAPYEQYF
d_call: TRBD1; v_call: TRBV11-2; clone_size: many; cdr3_length: 16; j_call: TRBJ1-4; cdr3_nt: TGTGCCAGCAGCTCTCTCCCGGGACAGGGAGATGAAAAACTGTTTTTT; cdr3_aa: CASSSLPGQGDEKLFF
d_call: NA; v_call: TRBV19; clone_size: NA; cdr3_length: 14; j_call: TRBJ1-2; cdr3_nt: TGTGCCAGTAGTATTTCGACAGGCCACTATGGCTACACCTTC; cdr3_aa: CASSISTGHYGYTF
d_call: NA; v_call: TRBV4-2; clone_size: NA; cdr3_length: 14; j_call: TRBJ2-5; cdr3_nt: TGTGCCAGCAGCCCAGAGGACGGACAAGAGACCCAGTACTTC; cdr3_aa: CASSPEDGQETQYF
d_call: NA; v_call: TRBV7-9; clone_size: NA; cdr3_length: 15; j_call: TRBJ2-2; cdr3_nt: TGTGCCAGCATTGGAGTAAAGTTGGACACCGGGGAGCTGTTTTTT; cdr3_aa: CASIGVKLDTGELFF
d_call: NA; v_call: TRBV11-2; clone_size: many; cdr3_length: 14; j_call: TRBJ1-1; cdr3_nt: TGTGCCAGCAGCTTGGCCACAGGGCGCACTGAAGCTTTCTTT; cdr3_aa: CASSLATGRTEAFF
d_call: TRBD1; v_call: TRBV19; clone_size: NA; cdr3_length: 14; j_call: TRBJ1-4; cdr3_nt: TGTGCCAGTAGTGTGACAGGGGTATATGAAAAACTGTTTTTT; cdr3_aa: CASSVTGVYEKLFF
d_call: TRBD2; v_call: TRBV24-1; clone_size: few; cdr3_length: 16; j_call: TRBJ2-1; cdr3_nt: TGTGCCACCAGTGATCATAGCGGGGGAAACTACAATGAGCAGTTCTTC; cdr3_aa: CATSDHSGGNYNEQFF
d_call: NA; v_call: TRBV5-6; clone_size: NA; cdr3_length: 14; j_call: TRBJ2-7; cdr3_nt: TGTGCCAGCAGTTACGCCTTGGGCCCCTACGAGCAGTACTTC; cdr3_aa: CASSYALGPYEQYF
d_call: TRBD2; v_call: TRBV30; clone_size: few; cdr3_length: 16; j_call: TRBJ2-5; cdr3_nt: TGTGCCTGGAGTGTAAGCTGGCTAGCGGGGCGAGAGACCCAGTACTTC; cdr3_aa: CAWSVSWLAGRETQYF
d_call: NA; v_call: TRBV11-2; clone_size: many; cdr3_length: 14; j_call: TRBJ2-7; cdr3_nt: TGTGCCAGCAGCTTAGCTCCGTTATCCTACGAGCAGTACTTC; cdr3_aa: CASSLAPLSYEQYF
d_call: TRBD1; v_call: TRBV27; clone_size: few; cdr3_length: 13; j_call: TRBJ1-1; cdr3_nt: TGTGCCAGCAGTGGACAGGGGGTCGGTGAAGCTTTCTTT; cdr3_aa: CASSGQGVGEAFF
d_call: TRBD1; v_call: TRBV20-1; clone_size: many; cdr3_length: 15; j_call: TRBJ2-1; cdr3_nt: TGCAGTGCTAGAGGGATGACAGGGCTCTACAATGAGCAGTTCTTC; cdr3_aa: CSARGMTGLYNEQFF
d_call: NA; v_call: TRBV3-1; clone_size: many; cdr3_length: 15; j_call: TRBJ1-6; cdr3_nt: TGTGCCAGCAGCCAAGCCCCAGGTTCAGGTTCACCCCTCCACTTT; cdr3_aa: CASSQAPGSGSPLHF
d_call: TRBD2; v_call: TRBV3-1; clone_size: many; cdr3_length: 15; j_call: TRBJ2-1; cdr3_nt: TGTGCCAGCAGCCAAGGGGTGACTAGCGCCAATGAGCAGTTCTTC; cdr3_aa: CASSQGVTSANEQFF
d_call: NA; v_call: TRBV18; clone_size: many; cdr3_length: 13; j_call: TRBJ1-2; cdr3_nt: TGTGCCAGCTCAGCGTCAATATATGATGGCTACACCTTC; cdr3_aa: CASSASIYDGYTF
d_call: NA; v_call: TRBV28; clone_size: many; cdr3_length: 13; j_call: TRBJ2-1; cdr3_nt: TGTGCCAGCAGTACGACTAGTCCGTATGAGCAGTTCTTC; cdr3_aa: CASSTTSPYEQFF
d_call: NA; v_call: TRBV11-2; clone_size: NA; cdr3_length: 16; j_call: TRBJ2-2; cdr3_nt: TGTGCCAGCAGCCCATGGGGAGTAAAGAACACCGGGGAGCTGTTTTTT; cdr3_aa: CASSPWGVKNTGELFF
d_call: NA; v_call: TRBV2; clone_size: many; cdr3_length: 13; j_call: TRBJ1-1; cdr3_nt: TGTGCCACGGGCAGGGTCTCGAACACTGAAGCTTTCTTT; cdr3_aa: CATGRVSNTEAFF
d_call: TRBD2; v_call: TRBV4-2; clone_size: NA; cdr3_length: 17; j_call: TRBJ2-7; cdr3_nt: TGTGCCAGCAGCCAAGGAGGAGGGCGGGGGGCCCTCTACGAGCAGTACTTC; cdr3_aa: CASSQGGGRGALYEQYF
d_call: NA; v_call: TRBV19; clone_size: NA; cdr3_length: 14; j_call: TRBJ2-1; cdr3_nt: TGTGCCAGTAGTATAGGCCCCACCGGCGGTGAGCAGTTCTTC; cdr3_aa: CASSIGPTGGEQFF
d_call: NA; v_call: TRBV20-1; clone_size: NA; cdr3_length: 13; j_call: TRBJ1-5; cdr3_nt: TGCAGTGCTGGGCAGACGGTTAATCAGCCCCAGCATTTT; cdr3_aa: CSAGQTVNQPQHF
d_call: NA; v_call: TRBV10-2; clone_size: many; cdr3_length: 15; j_call: TRBJ2-1; cdr3_nt: TGCGCCAGCAGTGAGAGCAGCGCCAACTACAATGAGCAGTTCTTC; cdr3_aa: CASSESSANYNEQFF
d_call: NA; v_call: TRBV3-1; clone_size: many; cdr3_length: 13; j_call: TRBJ2-7; cdr3_nt: TGTGCCAGCAGTCCAAGGGCCGTGGGGGAGCAGTACTTC; cdr3_aa: CASSPRAVGEQYF
d_call: NA; v_call: TRBV11-2; clone_size: many; cdr3_length: 17; j_call: TRBJ2-4; cdr3_nt: TGTGCCAGCAGCTTAGATCGGGCCCTGGCGGGCAAAAACATTCAGTACTTC; cdr3_aa: CASSLDRALAGKNIQYF
d_call: NA; v_call: TRBV30; clone_size: many; cdr3_length: 12; j_call: TRBJ2-2; cdr3_nt: TGTGCCTGGAGTGTAAGGACCGGGGAGCTGTTTTTT; cdr3_aa: CAWSVRTGELFF
d_call: TRBD2; v_call: TRBV12-3/TRBV12-4; clone_size: many; cdr3_length: 16; j_call: TRBJ2-3; cdr3_nt: TGTGCCAGCAGTCAATGGGCGGGGGGCTACACAGATACGCAGTATTTT; cdr3_aa: CASSQWAGGYTDTQYF
d_call: NA; v_call: TRBV5-1; clone_size: NA; cdr3_length: 15; j_call: TRBJ1-3; cdr3_nt: TGCGCCAGCAGGGAGACGGTAGTGTATGGAAACACCATATATTTT; cdr3_aa: CASRETVVYGNTIYF
d_call: NA; v_call: TRBV29-1; clone_size: NA; cdr3_length: 13; j_call: TRBJ1-2; cdr3_nt: TGCAGCGTTGACACCACCGGTAACTATGGCTACACCTTC; cdr3_aa: CSVDTTGNYGYTF
d_call: NA; v_call: TRBV25-1; clone_size: NA; cdr3_length: 15; j_call: TRBJ1-1; cdr3_nt: TGTGCCAGCAGTCAATTACAGGGATCTAACACTGAAGCTTTCTTT; cdr3_aa: CASSQLQGSNTEAFF
d_call: NA; v_call: TRBV2; clone_size: NA; cdr3_length: 15; j_call: TRBJ2-4; cdr3_nt: TGTGCCAGCAGTGATCCCGGGATAGCCAAAAACATTCAGTACTTC; cdr3_aa: CASSDPGIAKNIQYF
d_call: NA; v_call: TRBV12-3/TRBV12-4; clone_size: many; cdr3_length: 14; j_call: TRBJ1-1; cdr3_nt: TGTGCCAGCAGTTTTTTCTCCTCGAACACTGAAGCTTTCTTT; cdr3_aa: CASSFFSSNTEAFF
d_call: NA; v_call: TRBV11-1; clone_size: NA; cdr3_length: 17; j_call: TRBJ2-1; cdr3_nt: TGTGCCAGCAGCTTAGGGGCTAGGATAAGCTCCTACAATGAGCAGTTCTTC; cdr3_aa: CASSLGARISSYNEQFF
d_call: NA; v_call: TRBV20-1; clone_size: many; cdr3_length: 12; j_call: TRBJ2-5; cdr3_nt: TGCAGTGTGGGGATAGCCGGTGAGACCCAGTACTTC; cdr3_aa: CSVGIAGETQYF
d_call: TRBD2; v_call: TRBV2; clone_size: many; cdr3_length: 14; j_call: TRBJ2-7; cdr3_nt: TGTGCCAGCATGGGACTAGCGGGTAACTACGAGCAGTACTTC; cdr3_aa: CASMGLAGNYEQYF
d_call: NA; v_call: TRBV28; clone_size: many; cdr3_length: 13; j_call: TRBJ2-5; cdr3_nt: TGTGCCAGCAGGCGTTTGGGGGAAGAGACCCAGTACTTC; cdr3_aa: CASRRLGEETQYF
d_call: TRBD1; v_call: TRBV6-4; clone_size: NA; cdr3_length: 19; j_call: TRBJ1-1; cdr3_nt: TGTGCCAGCAGTTATTCGATTCCGGGACAGGGACCCTTTAACACTGAAGCTTTCTTT; cdr3_aa: CASSYSIPGQGPFNTEAFF
d_call: TRBD1; v_call: TRBV7-9; clone_size: many; cdr3_length: 17; j_call: TRBJ1-1; cdr3_nt: TGTGCCAGCAGCCCAGGTAGAAGGGACAGTCTGAACACTGAAGCTTTCTTT; cdr3_aa: CASSPGRRDSLNTEAFF
d_call: NA; v_call: TRBV7-3; clone_size: many; cdr3_length: 15; j_call: TRBJ1-4; cdr3_nt: TGTGCCAGCAGCTTAACGGGCGCAACTAATGAAAAACTGTTTTTT; cdr3_aa: CASSLTGATNEKLFF
d_call: TRBD1; v_call: TRBV19; clone_size: NA; cdr3_length: 16; j_call: TRBJ2-1; cdr3_nt: TGTGCCAGTAGCTCGCTACTCCGGGACAGTTACAATGAGCAGTTCTTC; cdr3_aa: CASSSLLRDSYNEQFF
d_call: NA; v_call: TRBV12-3/TRBV12-4; clone_size: many; cdr3_length: 12; j_call: TRBJ1-1; cdr3_nt: TGTGCCAGCAGCATAACAGTAAGTGAAGCTTTCTTT; cdr3_aa: CASSITVSEAFF
d_call: NA; v_call: TRBV5-1; clone_size: few; cdr3_length: 14; j_call: TRBJ2-6; cdr3_nt: TGCGCCAGCAGTCGAACTACTGGGGCCAACGTCCTGACTTTC; cdr3_aa: CASSRTTGANVLTF
d_call: NA; v_call: TRBV6-1; clone_size: many; cdr3_length: 13; j_call: TRBJ2-7; cdr3_nt: TGTGCCAGCAGGATCCCAGGGTCCTACGAGCAGTACTTC; cdr3_aa: CASRIPGSYEQYF
d_call: NA; v_call: TRBV5-1; clone_size: NA; cdr3_length: 15; j_call: TRBJ2-1; cdr3_nt: TGCGCCAGCAGCTCCGCTATTAGCTCCTACAATGAGCAGTTCTTC; cdr3_aa: CASSSAISSYNEQFF
d_call: TRBD1; v_call: TRBV12-5; clone_size: NA; cdr3_length: 16; j_call: TRBJ2-2; cdr3_nt: TGTGCTAGTGCCATAGGGACAGGGCTTCTTCCGGGGGAGCTGTTTTTT; cdr3_aa: CASAIGTGLLPGELFF
d_call: NA; v_call: TRBV7-2; clone_size: many; cdr3_length: 13; j_call: TRBJ2-3; cdr3_nt: TGTGCCAGCACCATCAGACTCACAGATACGCAGTATTTT; cdr3_aa: CASTIRLTDTQYF
d_call: NA; v_call: TRBV18; clone_size: many; cdr3_length: 12; j_call: TRBJ2-3; cdr3_nt: TGTGCCAGCTCACCACGTGGAAATACGCAGTATTTT; cdr3_aa: CASSPRGNTQYF
d_call: NA; v_call: TRBV4-1; clone_size: many; cdr3_length: 17; j_call: TRBJ1-4; cdr3_nt: TGCGCCAGCAGCCAAGCTGCCGCCTCGGCAACTAATGAAAAACTGTTTTTT; cdr3_aa: CASSQAAASATNEKLFF
d_call: TRBD1; v_call: TRBV7-2; clone_size: many; cdr3_length: 15; j_call: TRBJ1-6; cdr3_nt: TGTGCCAGCAGCCCCGGGACAGGGATGAATTCACCCCTCCACTTT; cdr3_aa: CASSPGTGMNSPLHF